The source of this T cell receptor beta chain is a study of T-cell reconstitution after alpha-beta-depleted transplantation in children. Broader study findings: Several patients had high TCRbeta diversity at day 60; it came from surviving recipient T cells and thymic progenitors. T-cell numbers and diversity one year post-transplant derived largely from freshly generated T cells. Expanded graft clones numbering several hundred reportedly gave rise to alpha-beta T cells about two months after transplant.

This clonotype was picked up many times. Its specificity is not known. The TCRbeta library incorporated unique molecular identifiers. Each CDR3 protein is one row after TCRdb ran MiXCR on the PCR reads. The sample includes roughly 220,000 distinct CDR3 sequences, 7% to 9% of them seen just once. This CDR3 contains 16 residues. CDR1 is SGHTA and CDR2 is FQGNSA in the germline V gene. The V end lost 5 bases, the J end lost 2 bases, and 16 bases lay between the germline ends. Sequencing was performed on PBMCs, mostly from graft donor cells, taken 360 days after TCRalphabeta/CD19-depleted stem cell transplant. This sequence joins TRBV7-2 and TRBJ2-1; perhaps TRBD2 as D (6 bases). The clonotype comes from a male patient aged 2-15 years who had a stem cell transplant for acute myeloid leukemia, so the T cells may come from the graft donor. CDR3 DNA sequence: TGTGCCAGCAGCCGACCGGGACTGATACCCTACAATGAGCAGTTCTTC. As protein: CASSRPGLIPYNEQFF. The variable domain in full, with the rest retrieved from reference TRBV7-2 and TRBJ2-1, is GAGVSQSPSNKVTEKGKDVELRCDPISGHTALYWYRQSLGQGLEFLIYFQGNSAPDKSGLPSDRFSAERTGGSVSTLTIQRTQQEDSAVYLCASSRPGLIPYNEQFFGPGTRLTVL.